Presented here are 15 T cell receptor beta chains from one specimen sequenced in a study of T-cell reconstitution after alpha-beta-depleted transplantation in children. This sample's TCRbeta library carried unique molecular identifier barcodes. TCRdb reprocessed the PCR reads with MiXCR, giving one entry per CDR3 protein. The sample records approximately 270,000 distinct CDR3 sequences, more than 8% being singletons. The sample in question was PBMCs from the stem cell graft donor, obtained from the stem cell graft. The receptors originated from a human donor who donated a stem cell graft to a child with SCID.

A few counts support this clonotype. J is TRBJ2-7 and V is TRBV10-3; D is unresolved. Germline CDR1 and CDR2: ENHRY and SYGVKD. This CDR3 has 15 amino acids. V was clipped by 4 bases and J by 0 bases, with 13 bases between them. CDR3 sequence: CAISVTLPPSYEQYF. The CDR3 DNA reads TGTGCCATCAGTGTCACCTTGCCCCCCTCCTACGAGCAGTACTTC.

This clonotype was found a few times. The chain carries TRBV9 and TRBJ2-1, with D uncertain. V shed 2 bases and J shed 10 bases, with 13 bases lying between them. The CDR3 is made up of 13 amino acids. The germline V gene has CDR1 SGDLS and CDR2 YYNGEE. This CDR3 is CASSVIATGEQFF. The DNA of the CDR3 is TGTGCCAGCAGCGTCATTGCTACCGGGGAGCAGTTCTTC.

This clonotype occurred a few times. The J gene is TRBJ1-5, the V gene TRBV27; TRBD1 aligns across 10 bases. Germline V gene lookup returns CDR1 MNHEY and CDR2 SMNVEV (reference sequence). The CDR3 sequence is 15 residues long. The ends lost 6 bases at V and 2 bases at J; junction bases unmatched: 4. The CDR3, as DNA: TGTGCCAGCAGAGACGGGACAGGGGGCAATCAGCCCCAGCATTTT. Translated, it gives CASRDGTGGNQPQHF.

This clonotype was observed a few times. V usage is TRBV7-9 and J usage is TRBJ2-5; D remains ambiguous. The length of the CDR3 is 11 residues. The V and J ends lost 2 bases and 5 bases respectively, with 3 bases between them. Germline V gene sequence: CDR1 SEHNR, CDR2 FQNEAQ (reference sequence). The CDR3 sequence is CASSLPETQYF. CDR3 DNA: TGTGCCAGCAGCTTACCGGAGACCCAGTACTTC.

The sample holds many counts of this clonotype. The chain combines TRBV5-1 with TRBJ2-1; 9 positions agree with TRBD1. V lost 5 bases, J lost 4 bases, and 7 bases stayed unmatched. CDR3 length: 15 residues. Germline V gives CDR1 SGHRS, CDR2 YFSETQ. The CDR3 loop is CASRRTGTGYNEQFF. The CDR3 DNA follows: TGCGCCAGCAGACGGACCGGGACAGGGTACAATGAGCAGTTCTTC.

At least ten counts were recorded for this clonotype. This chain connects TRBV12-3 or TRBV12-4 to TRBJ1-1, with D unresolved. The CDR3 has 11 residues. Trimming removed 7 bases at V and 5 bases at J, with 8 bases between. CDR3 region: CASKFSTEAFF. The CDR3 nucleotides read TGTGCCAGCAAGTTCAGTACTGAAGCTTTCTTT.

In this sample, this clonotype turned up a few times. The V call is TRBV4-2, the J call TRBJ2-1, with 9 bases fitting TRBD1. This CDR3 spans 14 amino acids. V dropped 1 base and J dropped 7; count of bases not matched to a gene: 2. Germline CDR1 and CDR2: LGHNA and YNFKEQ. CDR3 in DNA: TGTGCCAGCAGCCAAGTTGGGACAGGGAATGAGCAGTTCTTC. Translation: CASSQVGTGNEQFF.

In its sample, this clonotype was seen a few times. This rearrangement joins TRBV7-9 to TRBJ1-5; D unclear. CDR1 is SEHNR and CDR2 is FQNEAQ in the germline V gene (reference sequence). The CDR3 is made up of 14 amino acids. Deletions cut 5 bases from V and 3 bases from J, with 11 bases between. DNA for the CDR3: TGTGCCAGCAGCGCACTGGGCCTCAATCAGCCCCAGCATTTT. It is translated as CASSALGLNQPQHF. The whole variable domain, filled in from reference TRBV7-9 and TRBJ1-5, reads DTGVSQNPRHKITKRGQNVTFRCDPISEHNRLYWYRQTLGQGPEFLTYFQNEAQLEKSRLLSDRFSAERPKGSFSTLEIQRTEQGDSAMYLCASSALGLNQPQHFGDGTRLSIL.

This clonotype was observed a few times. The gene calls are TRBV20-1 and TRBJ1-5; D call uncertain. Trimming pared 6 bases from V and 0 bases from J, leaving 12 bases between. The CDR3 runs 14 residues. Germline lookup yields CDR1 DFQATT and CDR2 SNEGSKA (reference sequence). Written as DNA, the CDR3 is TGCAGTGCCATGGCCGGGGTTAGCAATCAGCCCCAGCATTTT. As protein: CSAMAGVSNQPQHF.

This clonotype was seen only a few times. V usage is TRBV5-5 and J usage is TRBJ1-2, with D possibly TRBD1 on 6 matching bases. V lost 0 bases to trimming and J lost 4 bases, with 13 bases between them. The CDR3 has 15 amino acids. Germline CDR1 and CDR2: SGHKS and YYEKEE (reference sequence). DNA of the CDR3: TGTGCCAGCAGCTTGGAATGGGGGGCTAGCTATGGCTACACCTTC. This codes for CASSLEWGASYGYTF.

Ten or more counts support this clonotype. The chain has TRBV18 and TRBJ1-2; D call uncertain. The CDR3 totals 13 residues. Germline values: CDR1 KGHSH, CDR2 LQKENI. Trimming pared 6 bases from V and 3 bases from J, leaving 11 bases between. CDR3: CASSQEEDYGYTF. The CDR3 DNA is TGTGCCAGCTCCCAGGAGGAGGACTATGGCTACACCTTC.

The J gene is TRBJ1-1, the V gene TRBV7-9, with D unresolved. V lost 5 bases and J 1 base, leaving 11 bases between the germline ends. This CDR3 has 14 residues. CDR1 and CDR2 (germline): SEHNR, FQNEAQ (reference sequence). CDR3 residues: CASSPQLGNTEAFF. The CDR3 nucleotides read TGTGCCAGCAGCCCCCAGCTAGGGAACACTGAAGCTTTCTTT.

This clonotype was picked up a small number of times. The rearrangement joins TRBV15 to TRBJ2-3, with no clear D. Trimming shortened V by 0 bases and J by 4 bases, and 5 bases separated the two germline ends. This CDR3 region has 13 residues. CDR1 and CDR2 from the germline V gene are LNHNV and YYDKDF (reference sequence). The CDR3 here is CATSRDRADTQYF. The DNA for the CDR3 is TGTGCCACCAGCAGAGATCGCGCAGATACGCAGTATTTT. The variable domain in full, completed from reference TRBV15 and TRBJ2-3, reads DAMVIQNPRYQVTQFGKPVTLSCSQTLNHNVMYWYQQKSSQAPKLLFHYYDKDFNNEADTPDNFQSRRPNTSFCFLDIRSPGLGDTAMYLCATSRDRADTQYFGPGTRLTVL.

This clonotype was counted only a few times. The chain combines TRBV20-1 with TRBJ1-4; no firm D call. Germline CDR1 and CDR2: DFQATT and SNEGSKA (reference sequence). CDR3 length: 14 residues. Between the trimmed V and J ends, which lost 3 bases and 0 bases, there was a span of 8 bases. This chain's CDR3 is CSASVGATNEKLFF. The CDR3 DNA follows: TGCAGTGCTAGCGTTGGGGCAACTAATGAAAAACTGTTTTTT.

This clonotype was recorded a few times. This chain links TRBV16 with TRBJ1-5; D gene unclear. This CDR3 spans 13 amino acids. Germline CDR1 and CDR2: KGHSY and FQNENV. The V end was cut by 4 bases, the J end by 5 bases, with 9 bases between. In nucleotides, the CDR3 is TGTGCCAGCAGCCTGACCAGTTATCAGCCCCAGCATTTT. Encoded protein: CASSLTSYQPQHF.